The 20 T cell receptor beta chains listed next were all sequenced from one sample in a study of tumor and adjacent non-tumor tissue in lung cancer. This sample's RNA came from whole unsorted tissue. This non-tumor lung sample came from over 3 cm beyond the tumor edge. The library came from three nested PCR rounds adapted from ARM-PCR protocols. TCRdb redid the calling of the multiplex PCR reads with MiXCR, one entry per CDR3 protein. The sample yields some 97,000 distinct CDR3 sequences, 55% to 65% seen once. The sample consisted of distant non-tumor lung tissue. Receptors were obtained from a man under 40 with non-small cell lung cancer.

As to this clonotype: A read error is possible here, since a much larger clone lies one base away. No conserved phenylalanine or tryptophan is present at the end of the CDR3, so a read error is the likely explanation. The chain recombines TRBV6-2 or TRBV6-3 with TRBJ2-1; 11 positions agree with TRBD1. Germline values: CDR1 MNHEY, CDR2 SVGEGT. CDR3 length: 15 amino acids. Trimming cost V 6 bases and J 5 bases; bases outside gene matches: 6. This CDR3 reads CASSGGTGGNNEQFV. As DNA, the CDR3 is TGTGCCAGCAGCGGTGGGACAGGGGGAAACAATGAGCAGTTCGTC.

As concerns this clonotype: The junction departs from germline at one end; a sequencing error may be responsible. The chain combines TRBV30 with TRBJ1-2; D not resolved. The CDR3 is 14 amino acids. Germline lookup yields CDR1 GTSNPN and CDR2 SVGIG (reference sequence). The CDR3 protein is CAGSVASPAPGYTF. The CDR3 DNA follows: TGTGCCGGGAGTGTCGCATCACCGGCTCCTGGCTACACCTTC. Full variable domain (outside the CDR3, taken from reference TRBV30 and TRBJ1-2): SQTIHQWPATLVQPVGSPLSLECTVEGTSNPNLYWYRQAAGRGLQLLFYSVGIGQISSEVPQNLSASRPQDRQFILSSKKLLLSDSGFYLCAGSVASPAPGYTFGSGTRLTVV.

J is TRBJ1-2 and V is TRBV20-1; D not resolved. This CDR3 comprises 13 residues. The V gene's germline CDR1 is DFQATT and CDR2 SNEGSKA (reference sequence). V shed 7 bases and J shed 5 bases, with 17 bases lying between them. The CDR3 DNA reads TGCAGTGTTAGCCCCATCGGAGAATATGGCTACACCTTC. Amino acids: CSVSPIGEYGYTF.

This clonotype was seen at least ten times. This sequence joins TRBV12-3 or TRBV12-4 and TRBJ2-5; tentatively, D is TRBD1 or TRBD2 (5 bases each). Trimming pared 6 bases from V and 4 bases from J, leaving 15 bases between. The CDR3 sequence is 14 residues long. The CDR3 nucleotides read TGTGCCAGCAGCCCCCAGGGACGGGGAGAGACCCAGTACTTC. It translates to CASSPQGRGETQYF.

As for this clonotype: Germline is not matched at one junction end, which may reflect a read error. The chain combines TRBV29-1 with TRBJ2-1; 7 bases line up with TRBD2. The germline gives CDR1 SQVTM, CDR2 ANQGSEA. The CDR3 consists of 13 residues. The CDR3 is CSVGGTTDNERFF. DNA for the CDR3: TGCAGCGTTGGGGGGACTACCGACAATGAGCGGTTCTTC.

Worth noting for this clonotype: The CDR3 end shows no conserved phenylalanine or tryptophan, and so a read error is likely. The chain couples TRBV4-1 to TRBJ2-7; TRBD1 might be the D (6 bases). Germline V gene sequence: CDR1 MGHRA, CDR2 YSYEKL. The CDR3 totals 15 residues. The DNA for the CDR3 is TGCGCCAGCAGTCAAGACCCAGGGGCATCCTACAAGCAGTACTAC. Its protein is CASSQDPGASYKQYY.

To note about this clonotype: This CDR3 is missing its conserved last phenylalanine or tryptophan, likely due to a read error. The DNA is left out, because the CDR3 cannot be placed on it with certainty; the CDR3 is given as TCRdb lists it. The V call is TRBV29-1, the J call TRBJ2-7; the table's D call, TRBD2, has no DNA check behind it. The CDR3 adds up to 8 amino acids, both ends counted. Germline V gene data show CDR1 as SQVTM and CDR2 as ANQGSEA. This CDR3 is CSDESGLL.

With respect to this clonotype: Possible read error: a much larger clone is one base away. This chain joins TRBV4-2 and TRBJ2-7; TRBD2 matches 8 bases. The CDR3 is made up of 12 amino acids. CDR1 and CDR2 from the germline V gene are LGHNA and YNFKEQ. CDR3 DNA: TGTGCCAACAGCCCGAGCGGGAGCGAGCAGTACTTC. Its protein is CANSPSGSEQYF.

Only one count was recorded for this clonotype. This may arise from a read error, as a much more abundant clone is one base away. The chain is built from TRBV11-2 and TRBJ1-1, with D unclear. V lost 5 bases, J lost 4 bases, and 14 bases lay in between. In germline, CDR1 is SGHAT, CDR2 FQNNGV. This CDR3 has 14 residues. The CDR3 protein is CASSPKWVVTEAFF. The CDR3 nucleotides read TGTGCCAGCAGCCCCAAGTGGGTCGTCACTGAAGCTTTCTTT.

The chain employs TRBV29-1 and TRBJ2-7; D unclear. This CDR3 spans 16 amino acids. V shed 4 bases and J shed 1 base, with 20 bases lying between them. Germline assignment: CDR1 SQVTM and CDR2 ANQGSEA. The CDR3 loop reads CSVGFLRSLRSYEQYF. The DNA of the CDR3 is TGCAGCGTTGGTTTCCTCAGGAGCCTTCGGTCCTACGAGCAGTACTTC.

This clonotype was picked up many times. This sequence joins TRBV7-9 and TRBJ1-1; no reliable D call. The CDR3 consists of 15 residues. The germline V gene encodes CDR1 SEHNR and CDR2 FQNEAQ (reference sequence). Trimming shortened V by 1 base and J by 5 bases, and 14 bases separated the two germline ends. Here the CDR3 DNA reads TGTGCCAGCAGCTTAGGACAAGGCCCCAAGACTGAAGCTTTCTTT. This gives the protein CASSLGQGPKTEAFF.

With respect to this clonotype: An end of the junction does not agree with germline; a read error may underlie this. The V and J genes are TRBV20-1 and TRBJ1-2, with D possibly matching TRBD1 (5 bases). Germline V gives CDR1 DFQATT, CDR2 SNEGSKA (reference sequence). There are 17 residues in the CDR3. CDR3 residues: CIATPTGDRVRLYGYTF. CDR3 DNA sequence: TGCATTGCTACCCCAACGGGGGACCGTGTGCGGCTCTATGGCTACACCTTC.

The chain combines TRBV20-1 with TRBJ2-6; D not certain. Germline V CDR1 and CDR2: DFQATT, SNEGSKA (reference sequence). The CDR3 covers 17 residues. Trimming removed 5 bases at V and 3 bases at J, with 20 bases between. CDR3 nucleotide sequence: TGCAGTGCTGCAAGAGATGGGAAAATTGGTGGGGCCAACGTCCTGACTTTC. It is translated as CSAARDGKIGGANVLTF.

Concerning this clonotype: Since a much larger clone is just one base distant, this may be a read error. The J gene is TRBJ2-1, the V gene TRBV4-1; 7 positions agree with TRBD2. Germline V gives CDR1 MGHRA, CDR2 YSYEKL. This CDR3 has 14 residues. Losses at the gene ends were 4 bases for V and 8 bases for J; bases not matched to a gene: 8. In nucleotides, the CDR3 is TGCGCCAGCAGCCGCAGACTAGCTGGAGATGAGCAGTTCTTC. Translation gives CASSRRLAGDEQFF.

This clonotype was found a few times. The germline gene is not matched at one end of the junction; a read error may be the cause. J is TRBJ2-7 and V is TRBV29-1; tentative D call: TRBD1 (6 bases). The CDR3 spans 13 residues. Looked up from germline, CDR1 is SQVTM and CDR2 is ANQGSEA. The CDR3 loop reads CSVHEGTTYEQHF. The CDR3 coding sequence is TGCAGCGTTCATGAAGGGACAACCTACGAGCAGCACTTC.

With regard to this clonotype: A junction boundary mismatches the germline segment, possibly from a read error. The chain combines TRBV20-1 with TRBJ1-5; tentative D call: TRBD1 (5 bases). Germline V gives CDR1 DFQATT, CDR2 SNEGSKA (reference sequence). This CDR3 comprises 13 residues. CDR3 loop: CSAILQGGQPQHF. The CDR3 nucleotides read TGCAGTGCTATTCTGCAGGGCGGGCAGCCACAGCATTTT.

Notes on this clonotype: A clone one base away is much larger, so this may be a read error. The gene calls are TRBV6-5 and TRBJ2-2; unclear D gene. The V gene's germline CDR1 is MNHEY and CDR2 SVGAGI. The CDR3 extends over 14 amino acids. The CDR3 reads CASGYQDPAGELFF. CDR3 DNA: TGTGCCAGCGGTTACCAGGACCCCGCGGGGGAGCTGTTTTTT.

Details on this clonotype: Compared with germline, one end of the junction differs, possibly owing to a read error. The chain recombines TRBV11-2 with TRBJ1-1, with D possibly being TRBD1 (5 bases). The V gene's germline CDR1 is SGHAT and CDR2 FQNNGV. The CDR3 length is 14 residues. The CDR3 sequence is CASERQPLNTEAFF. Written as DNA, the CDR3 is TGTGCCAGTGAGAGACAGCCCCTGAACACTGAAGCATTCTTT.

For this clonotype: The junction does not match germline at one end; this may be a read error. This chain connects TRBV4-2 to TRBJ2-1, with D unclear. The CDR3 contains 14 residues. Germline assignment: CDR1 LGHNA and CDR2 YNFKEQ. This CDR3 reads CASSQARAYKEQFF. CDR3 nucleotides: TGTGCCAGCAGCCAAGCTAGAGCCTACAAAGAGCAGTTCTTC.

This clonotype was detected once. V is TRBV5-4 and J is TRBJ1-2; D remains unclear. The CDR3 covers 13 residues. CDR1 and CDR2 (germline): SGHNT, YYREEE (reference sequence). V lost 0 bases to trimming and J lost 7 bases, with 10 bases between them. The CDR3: CASSLGTAGGYTF. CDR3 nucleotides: TGTGCCAGCAGCTTGGGAACAGCTGGTGGCTACACCTTC.